This T cell receptor (beta chain) derives from a study of T cells expressing NK-cell markers (TCRdb year 2020). Looking at the study overall: TCR beta-chain repertoires were profiled in sorted CD3+CD56+NKG2C+, CD3+CD56+NKG2C- and CD3+CD56-NKG2C+ T-cell subsets from roughly eight donors. Among the eight sequenced donors, seven were HCMV-seropositive and one was HCMV-seronegative. Randomly selected healthy volunteers, three men and five women, were used as the eight sequenced donors. Sequencing of the libraries produced 2 x 150 bp reads on Illumina HiSeq 2000/2500, MiSeq or NextSeq.

HCMV serostatus was determined by detecting HCMV-specific IgG in serum with a commercial ELISA kit. Ficoll density gradient centrifugation was used to isolate peripheral blood mononuclear cells from blood. Sequencing took place on an Illumina HiSeq 2000. 5'RACE template switching, by which a universal primer site and unique molecular identifiers were added, was used to make TCR beta cDNA libraries. Synthesis of cDNA was primed from the TCR beta constant segment and was followed by two consecutive PCR amplification steps. As for how the authors treated the data: Reads were demultiplexed and grouped by UMI with MIGEC, and clonotypes were assembled and quantified with MiTCR. Only TCR cDNA sequences supported by at least two reads were kept to exclude erroneous sequences. The tcR package was used for downstream repertoire analysis, and clonotypes were matched across fractions by CDR3 nucleotide sequence plus V segment. VDJmatch was used to annotate antigen specificity against VDJdb, with one amino acid substitution in CDR3 allowed. Reprocessed by TCRdb, the reads give a single entry per CDR3 protein sequence, without DNA. The V and J calls were determined by TCRdb, not by the authors. This sample's listing comprises 300,000 to 450,000 distinct CDR3 sequences. Under 6.5% of the sample rests with the top ten.

The germline V gene (reference sequence) supplies CDR1 DFQATT and CDR2 SNEGSKA. The CDR3 spans 15 residues, from the cysteine through the phenylalanine. This entry has no DNA. Comments on this clonotype: Its antigen is currently not known.

Paper-wide results and their limitations: Those dominant clonotypes were again the most abundant among CD3+CD56-NKG2C+ cells in a handful of donors, at about 25-60.1%. It remained unclear whether the expanded NKG2C-expressing T cell clones were specific for HCMV antigens. In about 6 donors, the dominant CD3+CD56+NKG2C+ clonotypes were found to rank among the top 10 CD8+ clonotypes and to make up about 1.0-7.5% of CD8+ T cells.

The chain joins TRBV20-1 to TRBJ2-3; TCRdb's D call, TRBD2, is unchecked because there is no DNA. This sequence was found in a man aged 18 to 69 in good health. Sample: blood T cells: a sorted CD56 or NKG2C T cell subset, CD4+ or CD8+ T cells, or bulk PBMC T cells (not recorded which). The encoded CDR3 is CSARDPRLAGDTQYF.